The 9 T cell receptor beta chains reported below all come from one sample, sequenced in a study of tumour-infiltrating T cells in Burkitt lymphoma. Data came from immunoSEQ multiplex PCR; TCRdb stores just in-frame clones and leaves some out. The table includes 400 to 550 clones, about 93% detected once. The sequenced sample consisted of tumor tissue. These TCRs come from a human donor with Burkitt lymphoma.

The chain couples TRBV5-5 to TRBJ2-7, with D possibly matching TRBD1 (6 bases). Trimming left V 2 bases short and J 6 bases short, with 15 bases between. The germline V gene has CDR1 SGHKS and CDR2 YYEKEE (reference sequence). The CDR3 spans 14 residues. The CDR3 nucleotides read TGTGCCAGCAGCTTAGGACAGATCACAGCCGAGCAGTACTTC. This translates into CASSLGQITAEQYF.

Turning to this clone: A read error may explain this, as a much larger clone is one base away. The gene calls are TRBV5-4 and TRBJ1-2; D is possibly TRBD1 (6 bases). This CDR3 comprises 14 residues. Trimming pared 4 bases from V and 2 bases from J, leaving 12 bases between. In germline, CDR1 is SGHNT, CDR2 YYREEE (reference sequence). This chain's CDR3 is CASSPRTENYGYTF. DNA for the CDR3: TGTGCCAGCAGCCCGCGGACAGAGAACTATGGCTACACCTTC.

The gene calls are TRBV6-1 and TRBJ2-7; 8 nucleotides line up with TRBD1. Germline trimming cut 7 bases from V and 0 bases from J; bases unmatched to any gene: 5. CDR1 and CDR2 from the germline V gene are MNHNS and SASEGT. The CDR3 consists of 14 residues. The CDR3 is CASTWTGSSYEQYF. As DNA, the CDR3 is TGTGCCAGCACTTGGACAGGGAGCTCCTACGAGCAGTACTTC.

J is TRBJ1-2 and V is TRBV29-1, with D possibly being TRBD1 (5 bases). In germline, CDR1 is SQVTM, CDR2 ANQGSEA. The CDR3 has 12 amino acids. V was pared by 0 bases and J by 6 bases, with 8 bases between. CDR3 nucleotide sequence: TGCAGCGTTGAAGAGCCCAGGGATGGCTACACCTTC. Residues: CSVEEPRDGYTF.

V gene TRBV5-1 combines with J gene TRBJ2-7; TRBD1 aligns across 10 bases. Germline CDR1 SGHRS, CDR2 YFSETQ. This CDR3 has 15 amino acids. V was clipped by 1 base and J by 6 bases; unmatched bases: 7. CDR3 sequence reads: CASSLLGTGVGEQYF. Written as DNA, the CDR3 is TGCGCCAGCAGCTTGTTGGGGACAGGGGTAGGCGAGCAGTACTTC.

The rearrangement uses TRBV5-1 and TRBJ2-7, with 8 bases matching TRBD2. V dropped 3 bases and J dropped 5; count of bases not matched to a gene: 7. This CDR3 has 14 amino acids. Germline CDR1 and CDR2: SGHRS and YFSETQ. The CDR3 nucleotides are TGCGCCAGCAGCTCATTTGATAGCGGGGACGAGCAGTACTTC. Amino acids: CASSSFDSGDEQYF.

V is TRBV5-5 and J is TRBJ2-6; D gene unclear. The CDR3 is made up of 17 amino acids. Germline CDR1 is SGHKS and CDR2 is YYEKEE (reference sequence). V was clipped by 7 bases and J by 5 bases, with 22 bases between them. The CDR3 loop is CASHKYVAQSRANVLTF. Here the CDR3 DNA reads TGTGCCAGCCACAAATATGTCGCACAAAGTCGGGCCAACGTCCTGACTTTC.

This clone was picked up one time. The J gene is TRBJ2-5, the V gene TRBV5-4; D assignment may be TRBD1 or TRBD2 (6 bases each). CDR1 and CDR2 (germline): SGHNT, YYREEE (reference sequence). V shed 3 bases and J shed 4 bases, with 19 bases lying between them. The CDR3 extends over 16 amino acids. DNA of the CDR3: TGTGCCAGCAGCTCCCCCGGGGGCCTAGTGAGAGAGACCCAGTACTTC. It yields the protein CASSSPGGLVRETQYF.

The V and J genes are TRBV5-1 and TRBJ1-1; TRBD1 agrees at 7 bases. CDR3 length: 14 residues. In germline, CDR1 is SGHRS, CDR2 YFSETQ. V lost 3 bases, J lost 8 bases, and 10 bases stayed unmatched. The CDR3 loop reads CASSSRTGPGEAFF. The DNA for the CDR3 is TGCGCCAGCAGCTCGCGGACAGGTCCGGGGGAAGCTTTCTTT.